Presented here are 23 T cell receptor beta chains from one specimen sequenced in a study of T cells in Graves' hyperthyroidism and ophthalmopathy. TCR beta CDR3 regions were amplified from RNA. HTBI primers were employed in a first-round RT-PCR of the TCR CDR3. One entry per CDR3 protein results from TCRdb running MiXCR on the multiplex PCR reads. There are more than 500,000 distinct CDR3 sequences in the sample; roughly 16% occur only once, and roughly 29% lies in the top ten. Sequenced sample: blood. The receptors shown here come from a woman in her twenties or thirties with Graves' ophthalmopathy.

This clonotype was seen a few times. The genes are TRBV29-1 and TRBJ2-4; D is undetermined. The germline V gene encodes CDR1 SQVTM and CDR2 ANQGSEA. V lost 6 bases and J 6 bases, leaving 18 bases between the germline ends. The CDR3 loop spans 14 amino acids. The CDR3 nucleotides read TGCAGCGTCTGGACGGGTTACAAAAGAAACATTCAGTACTTC. Its translation: CSVWTGYKRNIQYF.

Ten or more counts support this clonotype. CDR3 loop: CASSLWGNPNTEAFF. The CDR3 nucleotides read TGTGCCAGCAGCTTATGGGGGAACCCAAACACTGAAGCTTTCTTT. The chain uses TRBV11-1 and TRBJ1-1, with D possibly matching TRBD1 (5 bases). The CDR3 loop spans 15 amino acids. V lost 2 bases to trimming and J lost 2 bases, with 12 bases between them. The germline gives CDR1 SGHAT, CDR2 FQDESV (reference sequence).

This clonotype showed up many times. The V and J genes are TRBV11-2 and TRBJ2-7; D unclear. The CDR3 spans 13 residues. Germline CDR1 is SGHAT and CDR2 is FQNNGV. V was shortened by 1 base and J by 5 bases, with 9 bases between the two germline ends. DNA for the CDR3: TGTGCCAGCAGCTTAGTCGGGCAAGACGAGCAGTACTTC. This sequence encodes CASSLVGQDEQYF.

This clonotype turned up a few times. The chain carries TRBV19 and TRBJ2-7; D is perhaps TRBD2 (6 bases). V was trimmed by 3 bases and J by 3 bases, leaving 9 bases between them. Germline V gives CDR1 LNHDA, CDR2 SQIVND (reference sequence). CDR3 length: 13 amino acids. The CDR3 loop reads CASSMGGDYEQYF. For the CDR3, the DNA is TGTGCCAGTAGTATGGGGGGAGACTACGAGCAGTACTTC.

This clonotype was counted a few times. A read error is possible here, since a much larger clone lies one base away. The V gene is TRBV11-2, the J gene TRBJ2-7, with unresolved D. The length of the CDR3 is 12 residues. CDR1 SGHAT and CDR2 FQNNGV come from the germline V gene. Trimming took 2 bases from V and 3 from J, leaving 5 bases between them. CDR3 in DNA: TGTGCCAGCAGCTTAACTTACTACGAGCAGTACTTC. Protein: CASSLTYYEQYF.

This clonotype was observed at least ten times. The chain uses TRBV7-2 and TRBJ1-1; no firm D call. Germline V gene sequence: CDR1 SGHTA, CDR2 FQGNSA. V was trimmed by 3 bases and J by 2 bases, leaving 13 bases between them. There are 15 residues in the CDR3. CDR3 loop: CASSFLPDLNTEAFF. As DNA, the CDR3 is TGTGCCAGCAGCTTCTTGCCGGATCTAAACACTGAAGCTTTCTTT.

This clonotype came up a few times. V is TRBV28 and J is TRBJ2-2; maybe TRBD2 (5 bases). V dropped 4 bases and J dropped 4 bases, with 13 bases sitting between them. The CDR3 length is 15 residues. CDR1 MDHEN and CDR2 SYDVKM come from the germline V gene. CDR3 protein: CASSSTDLLTGELFF. In DNA, the CDR3 is TGTGCCAGCAGTTCGACGGACTTGCTCACCGGGGAGCTGTTTTTT.

This sequence joins TRBV4-1 and TRBJ2-7; TRBD1 is a possible D gene (6 bases). Judging by the DNA end, TRBJ2-1 fits better; the J call may be wrong. This CDR3 spans 17 amino acids. Germline V lookup: CDR1 MGHRA, CDR2 YSYEKL. The CDR3 bases are TGCGCCAGCAGCCAAGAGACAGGAGACCCATACCCGTACGAGCAGTTCTTC. Encoded protein: CASSQETGDPYPYEQFF.

This clonotype was seen a handful of times. This chain links TRBV4-1 with TRBJ2-1; D unclear. This CDR3 is 12 amino acids long. Trimming took off 1 base at V and 9 bases at J, with 7 bases between the two ends. Germline CDR1 reads MGHRA; CDR2 reads YSYEKL. The CDR3 loop is CASSQGTGEQFF. The CDR3 coding sequence is TGCGCCAGCAGCCAAGGAACGGGTGAGCAGTTCTTC.

The chain couples TRBV19 to TRBJ2-7; D gene uncertain. The CDR3 extends over 15 amino acids. Deletions cut 3 bases from V and 0 bases from J, with 12 bases between. The germline V gene has CDR1 LNHDA and CDR2 SQIVND (reference sequence). CDR3 sequence: CASSIGVSISYEQYF. For the CDR3, the DNA is TGTGCCAGTAGTATTGGGGTTTCTATCTCCTACGAGCAGTACTTC. The full variable domain, its missing parts supplied by reference TRBV19 and TRBJ2-7, is DGGITQSPKYLFRKEGQNVTLSCEQNLNHDAMYWYRQDPGQGLRLIYYSQIVNDFQKGDIAEGYSVSREKKESFPLTVTSAQKNPTAFYLCASSIGVSISYEQYFGPGTRLTVT.

This clonotype occurred many times. V and J are TRBV28 and TRBJ2-7; D may match TRBD1 or TRBD2 (5 bases each). The V gene lost 6 bases and the J gene lost 0 bases, with 15 bases spanning the gap. This CDR3 has 15 residues. Germline V CDR1 and CDR2: MDHEN, SYDVKM. CDR3 nucleotide sequence: TGTGCCAGCAGACTCCGCTGGGGGAGCTCCTACGAGCAGTACTTC. Protein product: CASRLRWGSSYEQYF.

This clonotype occurred many times. The chain links TRBV28 to TRBJ2-7; D perhaps matches TRBD2 (5 bases). V was trimmed by 4 bases and J by 7 bases, leaving 11 bases between them. The CDR3 consists of 12 residues. Germline values: CDR1 MDHEN, CDR2 SYDVKM. CDR3 in DNA: TGTGCCAGCAGTTCCGGGGTGGAGGAGCAGTACTTC. It encodes CASSSGVEEQYF.

The CDR3 region is CSARTDTNTGELFF. CDR3 DNA sequence: TGCAGTGCTAGAACCGACACCAACACCGGGGAGCTGTTTTTT. The chain joins TRBV20-1 to TRBJ2-2; no firm D call. The CDR3 totals 14 residues. Germline-derived CDR1 and CDR2 are DFQATT and SNEGSKA (reference sequence). Deletions cut 2 bases from V and 2 bases from J, with 9 bases between.

Notes on this clonotype: A read error may be the cause here, since a much bigger clone is one base away. This chain connects TRBV29-1 to TRBJ1-5; D may be TRBD1 (5 bases). Trimming shortened V by 6 bases and J by 1 base, and 10 bases separated the two germline ends. CDR3 size: 13 residues. CDR1 SQVTM and CDR2 ANQGSEA come from the germline V gene. The CDR3 DNA follows: TGCAGCGTAGAGGGACGGAGCAATCAGCCCCAGCATTTT. Amino acid sequence: CSVEGRSNQPQHF.

The chain combines TRBV5-1 with TRBJ2-7; TRBD1 matches at 9 bases. CDR1 is SGHRS and CDR2 is YFSETQ in the germline V gene. The CDR3 totals 14 residues. The trim removed 3 bases at V and 4 bases at J, leaving 5 bases unmatched. The CDR3: CASSWGQGIYEQYF. The CDR3 region has the DNA TGCGCCAGCAGCTGGGGACAGGGTATTTACGAGCAGTACTTC.

This clonotype was observed a handful of times. This chain links TRBV9 with TRBJ2-1; the match to TRBD2 covers 13 bases. The J segment lost 4 bases and the V segment lost 4 bases, leaving 5 bases of the junction unmatched. The CDR3 extends over 16 amino acids. CDR1 and CDR2 from the germline V gene are SGDLS and YYNGEE. DNA for the CDR3: TGTGCCAGCAGCCCTCGGACTAGCGGGAGTTACAATGAGCAGTTCTTC. This codes for CASSPRTSGSYNEQFF.

The V gene is TRBV7-9, the J gene TRBJ2-3; 10 bases line up with TRBD2. Germline V lookup: CDR1 SEHNR, CDR2 FQNEAQ (reference sequence). The CDR3 has 15 residues. V trimming: 7 bases; J trimming: 0 bases; junction bases outside the gene matches: 4. CDR3 in DNA: TGTGCCAGCATTACTAGCGGGGCTAGCACAGATACGCAGTATTTT. This gives the protein CASITSGASTDTQYF.

This clonotype was detected ten times or more. The chain joins TRBV28 to TRBJ1-5; D possibly corresponds to TRBD1 (6 bases). The germline gives CDR1 MDHEN, CDR2 SYDVKM. The CDR3 extends over 12 amino acids. V was clipped by 7 bases and J by 5 bases, with 9 bases between them. CDR3 amino acids: CASKGGHQPQHF. CDR3 nucleotides: TGTGCCAGCAAGGGGGGTCATCAGCCCCAGCATTTT.

This chain joins TRBV6-1 and TRBJ1-6, with D tentatively TRBD1 (5 bases). Trimming took 0 bases from V and 10 from J, leaving 16 bases between them. The germline CDR1 and CDR2 sequences are MNHNS and SASEGT. The CDR3 has 16 amino acids. The CDR3 DNA reads as TGTGCCAGCAGTGAAGCGCTTCGGCAGGGTAGCTCACCCCTCCACTTT. It is translated as CASSEALRQGSSPLHF.

This clonotype was seen many times. This chain connects TRBV11-2 to TRBJ2-1; 12 nucleotides align to TRBD2. Germline assignment: CDR1 SGHAT and CDR2 FQNNGV. V shed 3 bases and J 5 bases; nucleotides not matched to a gene: 5. CDR3 length equals 16 residues. CDR3 in amino acids: CASSFRGLAGDNEQFF. CDR3 coding DNA: TGTGCCAGCAGCTTTAGGGGACTAGCGGGTGACAATGAGCAGTTCTTC.

Ten or more counts support this clonotype. The chain links TRBV20-1 to TRBJ2-7; 9 bases align to TRBD2. J lost 3 bases, V lost 3 bases, and 15 bases had no gene match. Per the germline V gene, CDR1 is DFQATT and CDR2 is SNEGSKA (reference sequence). The CDR3 has 17 amino acids. The CDR3 reads CSARNLLAGVVFYEQYF. The CDR3 nucleotides are TGCAGTGCTAGGAACCTCTTAGCGGGAGTAGTCTTCTACGAGCAGTACTTC.

There are a few counts of this clonotype. One end of the junction does not line up with germline, which may come from a read error. V usage is TRBV5-1 and J usage is TRBJ2-3; no reliable D call. This CDR3 has 14 residues. Looked up from germline, CDR1 is SGHRS and CDR2 is YFSETQ. The CDR3 DNA reads as TGCGCCAGCAGCTTGGATCTTAGCACAGATACGCTGTATTTT. It encodes CASSLDLSTDTLYF.

This clonotype came up many times. The J gene is TRBJ2-1, the V gene TRBV19; D possibly corresponds to TRBD2 (6 bases). V lost 4 bases and J 5 bases, leaving 15 bases between the germline ends. The CDR3 sequence is 15 residues long. Germline V gene lookup returns CDR1 LNHDA and CDR2 SQIVND (reference sequence). The CDR3 here is CASSKLATRDNEQFF. Here the CDR3 DNA reads TGTGCCAGTAGTAAACTAGCTACCAGGGACAATGAGCAGTTCTTC.